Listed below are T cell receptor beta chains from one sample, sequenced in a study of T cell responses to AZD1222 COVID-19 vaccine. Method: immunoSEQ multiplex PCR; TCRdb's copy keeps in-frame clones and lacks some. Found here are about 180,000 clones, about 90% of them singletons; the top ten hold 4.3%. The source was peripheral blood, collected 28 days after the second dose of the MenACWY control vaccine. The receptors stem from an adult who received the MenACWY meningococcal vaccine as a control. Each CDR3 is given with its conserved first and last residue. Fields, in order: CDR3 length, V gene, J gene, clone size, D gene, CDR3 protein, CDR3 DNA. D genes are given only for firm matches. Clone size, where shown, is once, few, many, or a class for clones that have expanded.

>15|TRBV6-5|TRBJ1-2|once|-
CASSYSSGRFYGYTF
TGTGCCAGCAGTTACTCATCCGGGAGGTTCTATGGCTACACCTTC
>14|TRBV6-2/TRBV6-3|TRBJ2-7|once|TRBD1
CASSYEGASYEQYF
TGTGCCAGCAGTTACGAGGGGGCAAGCTACGAGCAGTACTTC
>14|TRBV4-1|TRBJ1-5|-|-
CASSHGQPNQPQHF
TGCGCCAGCAGCCATGGACAGCCCAATCAGCCCCAGCATTTT
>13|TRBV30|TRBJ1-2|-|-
CAWSVSRVSSYTF
TGTGCCTGGAGTGTATCGAGGGTCTCTAGCTACACCTTC
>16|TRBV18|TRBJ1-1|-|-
CASSPPSGFMNTEAFF
TGTGCCAGCTCACCACCGTCGGGGTTTATGAACACTGAAGCTTTCTTT
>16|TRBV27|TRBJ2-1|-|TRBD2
CASSPYGAGGDNEQFF
TGTGCCAGCAGTCCGTATGGGGCGGGAGGAGACAATGAGCAGTTCTTC
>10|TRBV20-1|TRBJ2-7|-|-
CSAHRSEQYF
TGCAGTGCACATAGAAGCGAGCAGTACTTC
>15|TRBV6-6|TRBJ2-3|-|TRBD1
CASSSGTGRSDTQYF
TGTGCCAGCAGTTCCGGGACAGGGAGGTCAGATACGCAGTATTTT
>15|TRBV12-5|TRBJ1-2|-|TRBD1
CASGYLGTGYYGYTF
TGTGCTAGTGGTTACTTAGGGACAGGCTACTATGGCTACACCTTC
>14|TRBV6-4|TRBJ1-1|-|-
CASSPGNMNTEAFF
TGTGCCAGCAGTCCCGGGAACATGAACACTGAAGCTTTCTTT
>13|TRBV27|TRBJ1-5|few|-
CASSSYGGQPQHF
TGTGCCAGCAGTTCATATGGCGGGCAGCCCCAGCATTTT
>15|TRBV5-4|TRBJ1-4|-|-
CASSSMTATNEKLFF
TGTGCCAGCAGCTCGATGACTGCAACTAATGAAAAACTGTTTTTT
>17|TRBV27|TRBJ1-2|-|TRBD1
CASSLRTGTTGNYGYTF
TGTGCCAGCAGTTTAAGGACAGGGACGACAGGGAACTATGGCTACACCTTC
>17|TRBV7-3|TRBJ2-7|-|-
CASSLILVLPSPYEQYF
TGTGCCAGCAGCTTAATTTTGGTACTCCCCAGCCCCTACGAGCAGTACTTC
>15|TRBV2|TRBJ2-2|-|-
CASSPFLMSSGELFF
TGTGCCAGCAGCCCCTTCCTCATGTCCAGCGGGGAGCTGTTTTTT
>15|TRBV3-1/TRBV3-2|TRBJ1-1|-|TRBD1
CASSKTGGADTEAFF
TGTGCCAGCAGCAAGACAGGGGGCGCGGACACTGAAGCTTTCTTT
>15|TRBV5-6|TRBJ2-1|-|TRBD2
CASSHSGSPYNEQFF
TGTGCCAGCAGCCATAGCGGGTCCCCTTACAATGAGCAGTTCTTC